Here is one T cell receptor (beta chain) with its context. The data derive from a study of blood T cell repertoires in COVID-19. Study summary: Acute-phase and convalescent COVID-19 samples originated in the United States, Italy and Spain.

Using immunoSEQ multiplex PCR, the repertoire was profiled, and TCRdb retains in-frame clones only, with some absent. The sample lists 110,000 to 150,000 clones, around 80% occurring once. Trimming removed 3 bases from V and 0 bases from J; junction bases left unmatched: 11. The CDR3 runs 18 residues. The V gene's germline CDR1 is GTSNPN and CDR2 SVGIG (reference sequence). The sequencing sample was made of peripheral blood. The sequence was obtained from a man at least 80 years old with acute or convalescent COVID-19. The chain has TRBV30 and TRBJ2-6, with 7 nucleotides matching TRBD1. The CDR3: CAWRTDRRLPSGANVLTF. CDR3 DNA sequence: TGTGCCTGGAGAACGGACAGGAGGCTTCCCTCTGGGGCCAACGTCCTGACTTTC.